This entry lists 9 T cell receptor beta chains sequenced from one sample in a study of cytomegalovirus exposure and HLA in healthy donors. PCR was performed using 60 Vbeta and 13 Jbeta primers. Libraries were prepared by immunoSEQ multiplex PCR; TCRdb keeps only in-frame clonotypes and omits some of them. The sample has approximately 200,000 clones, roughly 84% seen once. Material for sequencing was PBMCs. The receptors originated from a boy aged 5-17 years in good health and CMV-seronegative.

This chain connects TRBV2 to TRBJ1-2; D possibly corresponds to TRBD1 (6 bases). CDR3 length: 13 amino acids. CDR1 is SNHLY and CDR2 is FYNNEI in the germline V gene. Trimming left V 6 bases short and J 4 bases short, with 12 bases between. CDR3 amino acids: CASSLGQLYGYTF. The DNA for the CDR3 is TGTGCCAGCAGCCTCGGACAGCTCTATGGCTACACCTTC.

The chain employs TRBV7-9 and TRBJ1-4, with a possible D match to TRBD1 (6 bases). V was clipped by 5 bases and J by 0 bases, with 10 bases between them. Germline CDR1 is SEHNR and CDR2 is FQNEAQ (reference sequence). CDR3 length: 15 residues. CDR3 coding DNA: TGTGCCAGCAGCCCAGCAGGGGCAACTAATGAAAAACTGTTTTTT. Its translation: CASSPAGATNEKLFF.

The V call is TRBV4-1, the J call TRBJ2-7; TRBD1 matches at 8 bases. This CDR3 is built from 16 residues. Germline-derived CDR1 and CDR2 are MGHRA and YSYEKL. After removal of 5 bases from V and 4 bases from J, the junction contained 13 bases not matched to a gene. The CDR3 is CASSSGRDRGLYEQYF. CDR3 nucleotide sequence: TGCGCCAGCAGCTCAGGGAGAGACAGGGGCTTGTACGAGCAGTACTTC.

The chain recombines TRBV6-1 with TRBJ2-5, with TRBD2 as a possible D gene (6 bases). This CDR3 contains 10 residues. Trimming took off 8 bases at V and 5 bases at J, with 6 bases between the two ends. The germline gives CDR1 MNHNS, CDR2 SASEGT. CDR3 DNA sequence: TGTGCCAGCGGGGGGGAGACCCAGTACTTC. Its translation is CASGGETQYF.

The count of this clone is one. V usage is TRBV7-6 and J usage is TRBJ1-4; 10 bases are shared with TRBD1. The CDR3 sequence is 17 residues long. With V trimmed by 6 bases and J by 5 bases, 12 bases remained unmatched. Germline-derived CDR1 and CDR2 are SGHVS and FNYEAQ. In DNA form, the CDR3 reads TGTGCCAGCAGACAACGGGGGGGGACAGGGGTGAATGAAAAACTGTTTTTT. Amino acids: CASRQRGGTGVNEKLFF.

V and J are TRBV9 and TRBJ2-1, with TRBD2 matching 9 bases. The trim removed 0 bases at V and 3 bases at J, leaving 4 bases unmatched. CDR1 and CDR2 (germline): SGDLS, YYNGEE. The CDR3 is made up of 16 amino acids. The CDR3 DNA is TGTGCCAGCAGCGTAGGCCCAGCGGGAGGCTACAATGAGCAGTTCTTC. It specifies CASSVGPAGGYNEQFF. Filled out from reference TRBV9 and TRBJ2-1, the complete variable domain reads DSGVTQTPKHLITATGQRVTLRCSPRSGDLSVYWYQQSLDQGLQFLIQYYNGEERAKGNILERFSAQQFPDLHSELNLSSLELGDSALYFCASSVGPAGGYNEQFFGPGTRLTVL.

The CDR3 here is CASSVNNRGDGYTF. The DNA of the CDR3 is TGTGCCAGCAGTGTAAACAACAGGGGCGATGGCTACACCTTC. This chain joins TRBV28 and TRBJ1-2; 7 bases line up with TRBD1. The J segment lost 6 bases and the V segment lost 5 bases, leaving 9 bases of the junction unmatched. This CDR3 is built from 14 residues. Germline V gene sequence: CDR1 MDHEN, CDR2 SYDVKM.

The CDR3 sequence: CASSPLPGQDYGYTF. CDR3 DNA sequence: TGTGCCAGCTCACCACTGCCGGGACAGGACTATGGCTACACCTTC. The chain joins TRBV18 to TRBJ1-2, with 8 nucleotides matching TRBD1. The CDR3 contains 15 residues. From germline, CDR1 is KGHSH and CDR2 LQKENI. The ends lost 1 base at V and 3 bases at J; junction bases unmatched: 4.

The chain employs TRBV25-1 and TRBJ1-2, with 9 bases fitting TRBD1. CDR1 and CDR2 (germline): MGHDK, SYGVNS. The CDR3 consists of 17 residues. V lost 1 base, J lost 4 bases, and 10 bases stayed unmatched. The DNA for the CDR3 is TGTGCCAGCAGTGAATTCAGGACAGGGGTTAGTGGCTATGGCTACACCTTC. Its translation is CASSEFRTGVSGYGYTF.